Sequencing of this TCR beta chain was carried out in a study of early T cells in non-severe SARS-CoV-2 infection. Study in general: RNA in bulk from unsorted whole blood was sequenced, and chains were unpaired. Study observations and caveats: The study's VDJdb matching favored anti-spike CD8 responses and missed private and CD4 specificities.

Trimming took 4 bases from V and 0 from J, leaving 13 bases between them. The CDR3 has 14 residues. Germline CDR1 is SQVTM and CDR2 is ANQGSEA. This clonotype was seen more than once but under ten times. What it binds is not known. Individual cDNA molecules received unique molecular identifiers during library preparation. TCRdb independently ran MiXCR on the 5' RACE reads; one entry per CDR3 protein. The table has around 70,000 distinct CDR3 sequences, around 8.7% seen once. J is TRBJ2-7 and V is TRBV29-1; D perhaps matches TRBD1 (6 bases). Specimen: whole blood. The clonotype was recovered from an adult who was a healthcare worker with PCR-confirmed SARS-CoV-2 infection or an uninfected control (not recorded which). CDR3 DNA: TGCAGCGTTGTGACAGGCCCAGCCTCCTACGAGCAGTACTTC. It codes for CSVVTGPASYEQYF.